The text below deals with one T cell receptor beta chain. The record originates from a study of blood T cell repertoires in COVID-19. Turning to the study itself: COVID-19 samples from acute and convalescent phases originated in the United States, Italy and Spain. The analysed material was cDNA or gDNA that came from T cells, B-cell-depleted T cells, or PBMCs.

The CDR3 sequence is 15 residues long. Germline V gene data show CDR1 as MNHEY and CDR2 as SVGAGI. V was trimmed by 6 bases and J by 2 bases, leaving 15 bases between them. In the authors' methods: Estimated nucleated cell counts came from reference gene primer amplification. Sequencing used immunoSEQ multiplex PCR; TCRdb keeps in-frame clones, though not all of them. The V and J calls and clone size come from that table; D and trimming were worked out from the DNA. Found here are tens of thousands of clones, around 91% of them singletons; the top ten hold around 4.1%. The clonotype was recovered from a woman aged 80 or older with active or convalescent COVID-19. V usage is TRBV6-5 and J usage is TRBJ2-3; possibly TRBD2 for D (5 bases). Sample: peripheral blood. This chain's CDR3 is CASRRGNVATDTQYF. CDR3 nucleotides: TGTGCCAGCAGACGGGGAAATGTAGCCACAGATACGCAGTATTTT.